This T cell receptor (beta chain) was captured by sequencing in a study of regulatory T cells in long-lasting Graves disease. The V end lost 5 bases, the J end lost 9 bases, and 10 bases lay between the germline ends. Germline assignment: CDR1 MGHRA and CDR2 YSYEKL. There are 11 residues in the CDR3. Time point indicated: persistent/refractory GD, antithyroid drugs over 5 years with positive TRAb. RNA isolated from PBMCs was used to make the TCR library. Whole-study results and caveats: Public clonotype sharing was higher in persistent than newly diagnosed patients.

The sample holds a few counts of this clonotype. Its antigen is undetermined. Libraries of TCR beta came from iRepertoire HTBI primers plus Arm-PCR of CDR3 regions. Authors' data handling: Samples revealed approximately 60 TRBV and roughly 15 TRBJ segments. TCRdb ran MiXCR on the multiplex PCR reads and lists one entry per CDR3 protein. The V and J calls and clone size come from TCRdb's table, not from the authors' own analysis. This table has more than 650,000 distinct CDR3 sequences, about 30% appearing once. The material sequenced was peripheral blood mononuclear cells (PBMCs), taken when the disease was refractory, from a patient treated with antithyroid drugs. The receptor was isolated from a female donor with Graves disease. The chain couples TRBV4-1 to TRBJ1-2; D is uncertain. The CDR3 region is CASSSPGSYTF. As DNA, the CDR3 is TGCGCCAGCAGCTCCCCCGGGAGCTACACCTTC.